The next 20 T cell receptor beta chains were all read from a single sample in a study. Using its own MiXCR run on the RT-PCR reads, TCRdb lists one record per CDR3 protein. Counted here are hundreds of thousands of distinct CDR3 sequences, approximately 14% occurring once; the ten biggest clones make up 3.6%. The sequencing sample was made of memory CD4+ T cells from blood. All receptors derive from a female donor in good health, serving as a healthy control.

This clonotype was counted ten times or more. The V call is TRBV7-2, the J call TRBJ2-2; D remains unclear. The germline V and J ends were trimmed by 0 bases and 4 bases, with 6 bases remaining between them. The CDR3 extends over 14 amino acids. Looked up from germline, CDR1 is SGHTA and CDR2 is FQGNSA. The CDR3, as DNA: TGTGCCAGCAGCTTAGCGCTCGTCACCGGGGAGCTGTTTTTT. It encodes CASSLALVTGELFF.

The V gene is TRBV5-4, the J gene TRBJ2-7, with 8 nucleotides matching TRBD2. The length of the CDR3 is 16 residues. Germline loops: CDR1 SGHNT, CDR2 YYREEE (reference sequence). Germline trimming cut 0 bases from V and 5 bases from J; bases unmatched to any gene: 10. Here the CDR3 reads CASSLAYGAGAHEQYF. Here the CDR3 DNA reads TGTGCCAGCAGCTTGGCGTATGGAGCGGGAGCCCACGAGCAGTACTTC.

The rearrangement uses TRBV4-2 and TRBJ1-2, with 9 positions matching TRBD1. Germline V gene lookup returns CDR1 LGHNA and CDR2 YNFKEQ. V lost 0 bases and J lost 8; bases outside the gene matches: 10. The CDR3 has 16 residues. CDR3 in amino acids: CASSQDHSGQGWGYTF. As DNA, the CDR3 is TGTGCCAGCAGCCAAGATCACTCCGGACAGGGGTGGGGCTACACCTTC.

V gene TRBV24-1 combines with J gene TRBJ2-3, with 7 bases identical to TRBD1. The germline V gene has CDR1 KGHDR and CDR2 SFDVKD. The CDR3 has 15 amino acids. V gave up 3 bases and J gave up 3 bases; unmatched junction bases: 5. The CDR3 here is CATSDTRQGTDTQYF. The CDR3 DNA sequence: TGTGCCACCAGTGATACCAGACAGGGAACAGATACGCAGTATTTT.

This clonotype was counted at least ten times. The genes are TRBV5-1 and TRBJ2-3; D remains ambiguous. The CDR3 runs to 13 residues. The germline V gene encodes CDR1 SGHRS and CDR2 YFSETQ. V was cut by 3 bases and J by 2 bases, with 7 bases left in between. The CDR3, as DNA: TGCGCCAGCAGCTCCACGGTCACAGATACGCAGTATTTT. This translates into CASSSTVTDTQYF.

This clonotype has more than one count but fewer than ten. The chain is built from TRBV27 and TRBJ1-1; the D is unclear. Germline lookup yields CDR1 MNHEY and CDR2 SMNVEV (reference sequence). The CDR3 contains 14 residues. The V end was cut by 4 bases, the J end by 2 bases, with 11 bases between. CDR3: CASSSHKDNTEAFF. The CDR3 DNA reads as TGTGCCAGCAGTTCCCATAAGGATAACACTGAAGCTTTCTTT.

This clonotype was counted only a few times. The V gene is TRBV27, the J gene TRBJ2-5; D ambiguous. The length of the CDR3 is 13 residues. V lost 3 bases to trimming and J lost 3 bases, with 8 bases between them. The germline gives CDR1 MNHEY, CDR2 SMNVEV (reference sequence). CDR3 residues: CASSFTWKETQYF. CDR3 DNA: TGTGCCAGCAGTTTTACATGGAAAGAGACCCAGTACTTC.

This sequence joins TRBV10-2 and TRBJ2-2; D gene unclear. V was clipped by 7 bases and J by 1 base, with 10 bases between them. CDR3 length: 14 residues. The germline CDR1 and CDR2 sequences are WSHSY and SAAADI. CDR3 DNA sequence: TGCGCCAGCATTCGAGCCGTGAACACCGGGGAGCTGTTTTTT. Amino acids: CASIRAVNTGELFF.

This chain links TRBV30 with TRBJ1-1; D remains unclear. Germline assignment: CDR1 GTSNPN and CDR2 SVGIG (reference sequence). This CDR3 is 15 amino acids long. Trimming left V 3 bases short and J 5 bases short, with 19 bases between. CDR3 DNA sequence: TGTGCCTGGAGACAAAATCAGGCTACGGTTACTGAAGCTTTCTTT. It encodes CAWRQNQATVTEAFF.

Comment on this clonotype: This may arise from a read error, as a much more abundant clone is one base away. The chain couples TRBV5-1 to TRBJ2-3, with D perhaps TRBD2 (5 bases). This CDR3 is built from 14 residues. Germline V gene lookup returns CDR1 SGHRS and CDR2 YFSETQ. The CDR3 loop reads CASSPMGEPDMQYF. The CDR3 DNA sequence: TGCGCCAGCAGCCCGATGGGAGAGCCAGATATGCAGTATTTT.

The table lists this clonotype with many counts. Mismatch with germline at one junction end may stem from a read error. The rearrangement joins TRBV12-3 or TRBV12-4 to TRBJ2-4; D not resolved. CDR3 length equals 13 residues. The CDR3 reads CASSLNRIGALDF. DNA for the CDR3: TGTGCCAGCAGTTTAAATCGCATTGGAGCCCTGGACTTC.

At least ten counts were recorded for this clonotype. This chain joins TRBV4-2 and TRBJ2-2, with a weak D call TRBD1 (6 bases). The CDR3 sequence is 16 residues long. Per germline, CDR1 LGHNA and CDR2 YNFKEQ. Trimming took off 5 bases at V and 0 bases at J, with 13 bases between the two ends. The CDR3 spells CASSSRDNSNTGELFF. For the CDR3, the DNA is TGTGCCAGCAGCTCCCGGGACAACTCGAACACCGGGGAGCTGTTTTTT.

The sample holds many counts of this clonotype. The V call is TRBV12-3 or TRBV12-4, the J call TRBJ2-3, with 7 bases identical to TRBD2. V dropped 6 bases and J dropped 3; count of bases not matched to a gene: 6. The CDR3 contains 14 residues. The CDR3: CASSPGGVTDTQYF. The CDR3, as DNA: TGTGCCAGCAGCCCTGGGGGGGTGACAGATACGCAGTATTTT.

In its sample, this clonotype was seen a few times. The chain couples TRBV4-3 to TRBJ1-6; D call uncertain. Trimming removed 0 bases at V and 6 bases at J, with 12 bases between. Germline V gives CDR1 LGHNA, CDR2 YSLEER. This CDR3 contains 16 residues. This chain's CDR3 is CASSQESTRPNSPLHF. The CDR3 DNA reads TGCGCCAGCAGCCAAGAGTCGACTAGACCTAATTCACCCCTCCACTTT.

In regard to this clonotype: A read error may explain this, as a much larger clone is one base away. In DNA, the CDR3 is TGTCCCAGCAGCGTAGTTGCGGGAGGAGATAACAATGAGCAGTTCTTC. Protein: CPSSVVAGGDNNEQFF. The V call is TRBV9, the J call TRBJ2-1, with TRBD2 identical over 8 bases. The CDR3 has 16 residues. CDR1 is SGDLS, CDR2 YYNGEE, per germline.

The sample holds a few counts of this clonotype. The genes are TRBV15 and TRBJ1-4, with TRBD1 as a possible D gene (6 bases). The CDR3 is 14 residues long. The germline CDR1 and CDR2 sequences are LNHNV and YYDKDF (reference sequence). The V end was cut by 0 bases, the J end by 8 bases, with 10 bases between. CDR3 sequence (DNA): TGTGCCACCAGCAGAGACAGGGGACGGGAAAAACTGTTTTTT. It is translated as CATSRDRGREKLFF. The entire variable domain, with the rest obtained from reference TRBV15 and TRBJ1-4, is as follows: DAMVIQNPRYQVTQFGKPVTLSCSQTLNHNVMYWYQQKSSQAPKLLFHYYDKDFNNEADTPDNFQSRRPNTSFCFLDIRSPGLGDTAMYLCATSRDRGREKLFFGSGTQLSVL.

The chain combines TRBV18 with TRBJ2-7; D remains ambiguous. The CDR3 spans 15 residues. Germline assignment: CDR1 KGHSH and CDR2 LQKENI. Trimming stripped 2 bases from V and 3 bases from J, with 14 bases between. In DNA, the CDR3 is TGTGCCAGCTCACCAGCTGGGCAGGTCGGCTACGAGCAGTACTTC. This encodes CASSPAGQVGYEQYF.

This clonotype was found a few times. The V call is TRBV28, the J call TRBJ2-1, with 11 nucleotides matching TRBD2. Per germline, CDR1 MDHEN and CDR2 SYDVKM. V gave up 6 bases and J gave up 9 bases; unmatched junction bases: 13. The CDR3 totals 16 residues. As DNA, the CDR3 is TGTGCCAGCAGGAGTAGCGGGAGGGCCGTAAATAGTGAGCAGTTCTTC. Protein product: CASRSSGRAVNSEQFF.

The V and J genes are TRBV10-3 and TRBJ2-2; tentative D call: TRBD1 (6 bases). Germline V gene sequence: CDR1 ENHRY, CDR2 SYGVKD. V was clipped by 5 bases and J by 4 bases, with 14 bases between them. The CDR3 loop spans 15 amino acids. The CDR3 nucleotides are TGTGCCATCAGTCCCAGGACCAGGGGCACCGGGGAGCTGTTTTTT. Translating gives CAISPRTRGTGELFF.

In its sample, this clonotype was seen a few times. The CDR3 DNA sequence: TGCGCCAGCAGCGACAGTAATGGCTACGAGCAGTACTTC. It is translated as CASSDSNGYEQYF. The chain employs TRBV5-1 and TRBJ2-7; perhaps TRBD1 as D (5 bases). V was shortened by 4 bases and J by 3 bases, with 11 bases between the two germline ends. This CDR3 contains 13 residues. Germline V CDR1 and CDR2: SGHRS, YFSETQ.